Shown below are 8 T cell receptor beta chains from a single sample sequenced in a study of CD8+ T cells in alopecia areata. Sequencing used cDNA as its template, made by extracting RNA and reverse transcribing it. Repertoires were generated with immunoSEQ multiplex PCR, while TCRdb's copy carries only in-frame clones and drops some. The sample gives around 120,000 clones, 53% of which show up once; roughly 0.5% is in the top ten. Stated treatment: oral pan-JAK inhibitor, 5-10 mg twice daily. The sequencing here drew on CD4+ T cells sorted from blood, taken at week 4, from a patient treated with tofacitinib. Source of these receptors: a human donor with alopecia areata.

This clone was found a few times. V and J are TRBV6-5 and TRBJ2-7; the D gene is possibly TRBD1 (5 bases). Germline CDR1 and CDR2: MNHEY and SVGAGI. V lost 3 bases to trimming and J lost 1 base, with 13 bases between them. This CDR3 spans 15 amino acids. The CDR3 bases are TGTGCCAGCAGTTATATCAGGGATAAGTCCTACGAGCAGTACTTC. Translated: CASSYIRDKSYEQYF.

The chain uses TRBV29-1 and TRBJ2-7, with TRBD1 matching over 7 bases. The CDR3 contains 12 residues. Losses at the gene ends were 5 bases for V and 11 bases for J; bases not matched to a gene: 12. Germline V gene data show CDR1 as SQVTM and CDR2 as ANQGSEA. The CDR3 sequence is CSVLFYRGLEYF. The CDR3 bases are TGCAGCGTTCTCTTTTACAGGGGTTTAGAGTACTTC.

V and J are TRBV5-1 and TRBJ2-7; 8 bases agree with TRBD2. CDR3 size: 15 residues. CDR1 is SGHRS, CDR2 YFSETQ, per germline. The trim removed 1 base at V and 5 bases at J, leaving 8 bases unmatched. The CDR3 spells CASSLLGLGSHEQYF. DNA for the CDR3: TGCGCCAGCAGCTTGTTGGGACTAGGGAGCCACGAGCAGTACTTC.

The rearrangement joins TRBV29-1 to TRBJ2-1; 9 positions agree with TRBD2. In germline, CDR1 is SQVTM, CDR2 ANQGSEA. The CDR3 runs 14 residues. V lost 1 base, J lost 8 bases, and 6 bases stayed unmatched. The CDR3 nucleotides read TGCAGCGTTGAAGGAAGCGGGAGGTTCGATGAGCAGTTCTTC. This encodes CSVEGSGRFDEQFF.

The J gene is TRBJ2-7, the V gene TRBV6-5, with D perhaps matching TRBD1 (6 bases). Germline V gene data show CDR1 as MNHEY and CDR2 as SVGAGI. V lost 2 bases and J lost 1, with 15 bases in between. CDR3 size: 16 residues. The CDR3 sequence: CASSYGYRALSYEQYF. CDR3 sequence (DNA): TGTGCCAGCAGTTACGGGTACAGGGCTTTATCCTACGAGCAGTACTTC.

The table lists this clone with a few counts. The chain uses TRBV15 and TRBJ2-2, with D perhaps being TRBD1 or TRBD2 (5 bases each). Trimming shortened V by 5 bases and J by 0 bases, and 7 bases separated the two germline ends. Germline V gives CDR1 LNHNV, CDR2 YYDKDF (reference sequence). This CDR3 comprises 14 residues. The CDR3 bases are TGTGCCACCAGCCGGGGCTCGAACACCGGGGAGCTGTTTTTT. This sequence encodes CATSRGSNTGELFF.

There are a few counts of this clone. This rearrangement joins TRBV18 to TRBJ1-2, with unresolved D. The germline V gene encodes CDR1 KGHSH and CDR2 LQKENI. The CDR3 is made up of 12 amino acids. Trimming pared 5 bases from V and 2 bases from J, leaving 6 bases between. The CDR3 bases are TGTGCCAGCTCATCGGAGAACTATGGCTACACCTTC. This codes for CASSSENYGYTF. The full variable domain, rest sourced from reference TRBV18 and TRBJ1-2, is NAGVMQNPRHLVRRRGQEARLRCSPMKGHSHVYWYRQLPEEGLKFMVYLQKENIIDESGMPKERFSAEFPKEGPSILRIQQVVRGDSAAYFCASSSENYGYTFGSGTRLTVV.

A remark on this clone: At the DNA level, this CDR3 is encoded by other sequences in the same sample as well. This sequence joins TRBV5-1 and TRBJ1-5; D ambiguous. The CDR3 sequence is 15 residues long. V lost 0 bases to trimming and J lost 0 bases, with 7 bases between them. CDR1 and CDR2 (germline): SGHRS, YFSETQ. In DNA form, the CDR3 reads TGCGCCAGCAGCTTGGGACCAGGTAGCAATCAGCCCCAGCATTTT. This encodes CASSLGPGSNQPQHF.